This T cell receptor beta chain emerged from a study of blood T cell repertoires in COVID-19. Study as a whole: The United States, Italy and Spain supplied acute and convalescent COVID-19 samples. PBMCs, B-cell-depleted T cells, or T cells provided the cDNA or gDNA that made up the material.

This clone was observed a few times. With 1 base removed from V and 3 bases from J, the gap between germline ends came to 18 bases. This CDR3 has 16 amino acids. In germline, CDR1 is SQVTM, CDR2 ANQGSEA. The Seattle patients, enrolled during active infection, were followed longitudinally. Original handling: It was from reference gene primer amplification that nucleated cell counts were estimated. Method: immunoSEQ multiplex PCR; TCRdb's copy keeps in-frame clones and lacks some. The V and J calls and clone size were taken over from that table, and D and trimming were inferred from the DNA. The sample records fewer than 200,000 clones, around 84% being singletons.

This chain joins TRBV29-1 and TRBJ1-2; tentative D call: TRBD1 (5 bases). This clonotype originated in an older woman with COVID-19, enrolled during active disease. Input material: peripheral blood. The CDR3 sequence: CSVEGSDSSLDYGYTF. In DNA form, the CDR3 reads TGCAGCGTTGAAGGGTCCGACAGTTCTCTTGACTATGGCTACACCTTC.